The entry below gives a single T cell receptor beta chain sequence along with its context. This specimen comes from a study of T cell responses to AZD1222 COVID-19 vaccine. CDR1 is LNHNV and CDR2 is YYDKDF in the germline V gene (reference sequence). V shed 2 bases, J shed 6 bases, and the junction held 5 bases outside the gene matches. This CDR3 contains 16 residues. Clones were read by immunoSEQ multiplex PCR, and TCRdb kept only the in-frame ones, dropping some. The sample consists of more than 110,000 clones, about 93% of them appearing once. The origin of this receptor is an adult in good health. V gene TRBV15 combines with J gene TRBJ2-1; TRBD2 matches at 12 bases. The sequenced sample was peripheral blood, obtained on day 0 of AZD1222 vaccination. The CDR3: CATSRPALAGGNEQFF. In DNA form, the CDR3 reads TGTGCCACCAGCAGACCTGCACTAGCGGGAGGCAATGAGCAGTTCTTC.